Listed below are T cell receptor beta chains from one sample, sequenced in a study of cytotoxic CD8 clonotypes in ibrutinib-treated CLL. Clones were sequenced by immunoSEQ multiplex PCR, and TCRdb holds only the in-frame ones, with some missing. The table lists roughly 220,000 clones, 75% to 80% of them singletons. Sequenced here: PBMCs, sampled after 12 months of ibrutinib treatment. The receptor set was obtained from a human donor with chronic lymphocytic leukemia. The CDR3 runs from the conserved cysteine through the conserved F or W. A D gene is named only where the DNA matches it firmly. Expanded clones get a size class; other rows say once, few or many, or leave the size out.

J gene	V gene	D gene	clone size	CDR3 protein	CDR3 DNA
TRBJ1-3	TRBV6-1	TRBD1	-	CASSGTNRGRAGNTIYF	TGTGCCAGCAGTGGAACGAACAGGGGGAGGGCTGGAAACACCATATATTTT
TRBJ1-1	TRBV30	-	-	CAWTSPGMNTEAFF	TGTGCCTGGACATCCCCCGGGATGAACACTGAAGCTTTCTTT
TRBJ2-1	TRBV7-6	-	-	CASIPPSNNEQFF	TGTGCCAGCATCCCCCCCAGCAACAATGAGCAGTTCTTC
TRBJ2-7	TRBV5-1	TRBD2	-	CASREAGGIEQYF	TGCGCCAGCCGGGAAGCGGGAGGGATCGAGCAGTACTTC
TRBJ2-3	TRBV7-6	-	-	CASSAGLRGTDTQYF	TGTGCCAGCAGCGCGGGCCTAAGGGGCACAGATACGCAGTATTTT
TRBJ2-3	TRBV7-8	-	-	CASSSSGKLSDTQYF	TGTGCCAGCAGCTCGTCAGGGAAGTTATCAGATACGCAGTATTTT
TRBJ2-1	TRBV7-2	-	-	CASSLRMADEQFF	TGTGCCAGCAGCCTCAGAATGGCCGATGAGCAGTTCTTC
TRBJ1-2	TRBV21-1	-	-	CASSKVSRDRYTF	TGTGCCAGCAGCAAAGTATCTCGGGATCGCTACACCTTC
TRBJ1-1	TRBV11-3	-	-	CASSLGSGAGTEAFF	TGTGCCAGCAGCTTAGGGTCAGGGGCTGGGACTGAAGCTTTCTTT
TRBJ2-1	TRBV6-5	TRBD2	-	CASTERGGYNEQFF	TGTGCCAGCACCGAACGGGGGGGTTACAATGAGCAGTTCTTC
TRBJ1-1	TRBV5-1	TRBD1	-	CASSRGTENTEAFF	TGCGCCAGCAGCAGAGGGACAGAGAACACTGAAGCTTTCTTT
TRBJ2-1	TRBV30	-	-	CAWSVSVQGRQFF	TGTGCCTGGAGTGTATCGGTACAGGGAAGGCAGTTCTTC
TRBJ2-7	TRBV13	-	-	CASSPITGDEQYF	TGTGCCAGCAGCCCAATAACTGGGGACGAGCAGTACTTC
TRBJ2-7	TRBV27	-	-	CASSSTPSSYEQYF	TGTGCCAGCAGTTCGACACCGAGCTCCTACGAGCAGTACTTC
TRBJ1-1	TRBV6-5	-	-	CASNLGGSNTEAFF	TGTGCCAGCAATTTAGGGGGGTCGAACACTGAAGCTTTCTTT
TRBJ1-3	TRBV18	-	-	CASSPGTNPGNTIYF	TGTGCCAGCTCACCAGGGACAAACCCTGGAAACACCATATATTTT
TRBJ1-3	TRBV11-2	-	-	CASRPLWGNTIYF	TGTGCCAGCAGACCGCTTTGGGGAAACACCATATATTTT
TRBJ1-3	TRBV29-1	TRBD1	-	CSVGFGTGGFSGNTIYF	TGCAGCGTGGGATTCGGGACAGGGGGATTCTCTGGAAACACCATATATTTT
TRBJ2-7	TRBV6-5	TRBD2	-	CASSYMAGGSYEQYF	TGTGCCAGCAGTTACATGGCGGGAGGCTCCTACGAGCAGTACTTC
TRBJ2-7	TRBV18	-	-	CASSEARAGEQYF	TGTGCCAGCTCAGAGGCCAGGGCAGGCGAGCAGTACTTC
TRBJ2-5	TRBV28	-	-	CASTGGWEETQYF	TGTGCCAGTACTGGGGGCTGGGAAGAGACCCAGTACTTC
TRBJ2-2	TRBV6-5	-	-	CASSTLTVNTGELFF	TGTGCCAGCAGTACCCTCACAGTGAACACCGGGGAGCTGTTTTTT
TRBJ1-2	TRBV28	-	-	CASSTIKGGYGYTF	TGTGCCAGCAGCACTATTAAGGGGGGCTATGGCTACACCTTC
TRBJ2-2	TRBV5-1	TRBD2	few	CASSPGLAGVGELFF	TGCGCCAGCAGCCCGGGACTAGCGGGAGTCGGGGAGCTGTTTTTT
TRBJ1-1	TRBV19	-	-	CASSGSYPTF	TGTGCCAGTAGCGGATCATATCCAACATTT
TRBJ2-1	TRBV9	-	-	CASSVEAGDYNEQFF	TGTGCCAGCAGCGTAGAGGCAGGGGACTACAATGAGCAGTTCTTC
TRBJ2-2	TRBV11-2	TRBD2	once	CASSSTSGRGTGELFF	TGTGCCAGCAGCTCTACTAGCGGGAGAGGTACCGGGGAGCTGTTTTTT
TRBJ2-1	TRBV13	-	-	CASTQSSYNEQFF	TGTGCCAGCACCCAGAGCTCCTACAATGAGCAGTTCTTC
TRBJ1-2	TRBV4-1	TRBD1	few	CASRGGGNGYTF	TGCGCCAGCAGAGGAGGGGGCAATGGCTACACCTTC
TRBJ1-6	TRBV5-1	-	-	CASSLKRQVSNSPLHF	TGCGCCAGCAGCCTGAAAAGACAGGTCTCTAATTCACCCCTCCACTTT
TRBJ2-7	TRBV4-1	-	-	CASSQRPGLIYEQYF	TGCGCCAGCAGCCAAAGGCCCGGGCTCATTTACGAGCAGTACTTC
TRBJ1-5	TRBV7-9	TRBD1	-	CASSFDRPGQGKTGQPQHF	TGTGCCAGCAGCTTCGATCGCCCGGGACAGGGAAAGACGGGTCAGCCCCAGCATTTT
TRBJ2-7	TRBV15	TRBD1	-	CATSRDKGQSYEQYF	TGTGCCACCAGCAGAGATAAGGGACAGTCCTACGAGCAGTACTTC
TRBJ2-1	TRBV6-6	TRBD2	-	CASSYGGAYNEQFF	TGTGCCAGCAGTTACGGGGGGGCCTACAATGAGCAGTTCTTC
TRBJ2-6	TRBV6-4	-	-	CASSDSKRVGYGANVLTF	TGTGCCAGCAGTGACTCTAAAAGGGTGGGCTATGGGGCCAACGTCCTGACTTTC
TRBJ2-3	TRBV28	TRBD2	-	CASRPRAAGGADTQYF	TGTGCCAGCAGGCCCCGGGCAGCGGGAGGTGCAGATACGCAGTATTTT
TRBJ1-6	TRBV28	-	-	CASSPHEVSPLHF	TGTGCCAGCAGTCCCCACGAGGTCTCACCCCTCCACTTT
TRBJ2-7	TRBV2	TRBD2	-	CASSDLRTSGRDF	TGTGCCAGCAGTGATTTGAGGACTAGCGGGAGGGACTTC
TRBJ2-5	TRBV10-3	-	-	CAISESETQYF	TGTGCCATCAGTGAGTCGGAGACCCAGTACTTC
TRBJ1-1	TRBV14	-	few	CASSQGWPENTEAFF	TGTGCCAGCAGCCAAGGATGGCCGGAGAACACTGAAGCTTTCTTT
TRBJ2-7	TRBV25-1	-	-	CASSAFEQGYEQYF	TGTGCCAGCAGTGCCTTTGAACAGGGCTACGAGCAGTACTTC
TRBJ1-4	TRBV21-1	-	-	CASNMRRLGEKLFF	TGTGCCAGCAACATGCGGAGGCTTGGAGAAAAACTGTTTTTT
TRBJ2-7	TRBV28	TRBD2	-	CASSSDDRAGGPDF	TGTGCCAGCAGTTCCGACGATCGCGCGGGGGGGCCGGACTTC
TRBJ1-2	TRBV4-2	TRBD1	few	CASSQTAQGANGYTF	TGTGCCAGCAGCCAGACGGCACAGGGGGCAAATGGCTACACCTTC
TRBJ2-1	TRBV14	TRBD1	-	CASSQLLPGQFYSSYNEQFF	TGTGCCAGCAGCCAGCTACTTCCGGGACAGTTTTATTCATCCTACAATGAGCAGTTCTTC